The T cell receptor (beta chain) under discussion was sequenced for a study of post-analysis software for immune sequencing data. The study, taken as a whole, reports: Controls showed lower frequencies than patients for four to six TRBV segments, and TRBV5-6, TRBV5-1 and TRBV20-1 were among these. Strong co-clustering by F measure linked samples that shared a preparation batch. Controls' normalized Chao1 diversity significantly exceeded that of multiple sclerosis patients.

This clonotype showed up just a few times. Its antigen remains unidentified. CDR3 length: 15 amino acids. Per the germline V gene, CDR1 is SGHDT and CDR2 is YYEEEE. The ends were cut back, 2 bases at V and 3 bases at J, with 14 bases in the middle. Included in the TCR beta cDNA libraries were unique molecular identifiers. One entry per CDR3 protein, called by TCRdb with MiXCR from the PCR reads. Of under 200,000 distinct CDR3 sequences in the sample, roughly 35% were seen once. This sequence originates from a girl aged 5 to 17 with multiple sclerosis. The sample in question was blood, obtained after autologous hematopoietic stem cell transplantation. The J gene is TRBJ1-2, the V gene TRBV5-6; perhaps TRBD1 as D (5 bases). Here the CDR3 DNA reads TGTGCCAGCAGCTTAGCGGGGGTCGGCGACTATGGCTACACCTTC. This gives the protein CASSLAGVGDYGYTF.